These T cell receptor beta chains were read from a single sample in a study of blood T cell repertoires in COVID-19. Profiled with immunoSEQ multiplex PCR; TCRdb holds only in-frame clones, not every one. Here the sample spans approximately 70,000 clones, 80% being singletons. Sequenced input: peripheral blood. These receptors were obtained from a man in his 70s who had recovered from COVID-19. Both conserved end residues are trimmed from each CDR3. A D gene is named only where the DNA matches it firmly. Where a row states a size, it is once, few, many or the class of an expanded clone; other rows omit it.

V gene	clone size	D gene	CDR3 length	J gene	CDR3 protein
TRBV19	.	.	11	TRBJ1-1	ASSIDRNTEAF
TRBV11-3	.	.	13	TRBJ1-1	ASSSPQTQDTEAF
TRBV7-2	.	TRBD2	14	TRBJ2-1	ASRYPSSGSGNEQF
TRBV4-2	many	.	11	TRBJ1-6	ASRGQGYPPLH
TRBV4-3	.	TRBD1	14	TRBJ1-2	ASSHGIQGAVYGYT
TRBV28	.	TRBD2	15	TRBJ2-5	ASSLWASGGLGETQY
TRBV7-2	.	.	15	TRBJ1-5	ASSFVGGPLVSQPQH
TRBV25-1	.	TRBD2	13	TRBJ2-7	ASSVPGGRAYEQY
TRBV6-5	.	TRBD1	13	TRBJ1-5	ASSRTGFSNQPQH
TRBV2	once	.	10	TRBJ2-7	ASRTSGYEQY
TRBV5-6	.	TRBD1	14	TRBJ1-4	ASSVKQGANVEKLF
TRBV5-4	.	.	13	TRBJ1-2	ASSLAVDSNYGYT
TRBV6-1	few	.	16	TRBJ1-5	ASSAFSEGFRSNQPQH
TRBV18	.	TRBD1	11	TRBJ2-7	ASSPTGVDEQY
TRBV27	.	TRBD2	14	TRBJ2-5	ASSLEGAGASGTQY
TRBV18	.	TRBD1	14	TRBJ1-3	ASSPGTGSTGNTIY
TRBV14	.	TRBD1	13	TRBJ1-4	ASSHLGTVGEKLF
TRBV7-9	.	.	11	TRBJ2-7	ASIPPGSYEQY
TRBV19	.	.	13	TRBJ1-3	ASSGSWGAGNTIY
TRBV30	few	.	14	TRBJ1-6	AWSLRGGLGGSPLH
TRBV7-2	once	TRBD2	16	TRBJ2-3	ASSPDSGGGRLTDTQY